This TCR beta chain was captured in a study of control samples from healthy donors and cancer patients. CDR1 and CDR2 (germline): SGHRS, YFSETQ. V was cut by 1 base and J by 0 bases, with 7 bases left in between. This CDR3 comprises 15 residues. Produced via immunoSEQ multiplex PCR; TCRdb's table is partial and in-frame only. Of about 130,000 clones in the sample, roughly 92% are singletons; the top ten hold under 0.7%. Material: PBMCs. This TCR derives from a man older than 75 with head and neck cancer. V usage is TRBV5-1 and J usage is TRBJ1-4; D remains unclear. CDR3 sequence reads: CASSLRAATNEKLFF. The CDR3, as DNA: TGCGCCAGCAGCTTGCGTGCTGCAACTAATGAAAAACTGTTTTTT.